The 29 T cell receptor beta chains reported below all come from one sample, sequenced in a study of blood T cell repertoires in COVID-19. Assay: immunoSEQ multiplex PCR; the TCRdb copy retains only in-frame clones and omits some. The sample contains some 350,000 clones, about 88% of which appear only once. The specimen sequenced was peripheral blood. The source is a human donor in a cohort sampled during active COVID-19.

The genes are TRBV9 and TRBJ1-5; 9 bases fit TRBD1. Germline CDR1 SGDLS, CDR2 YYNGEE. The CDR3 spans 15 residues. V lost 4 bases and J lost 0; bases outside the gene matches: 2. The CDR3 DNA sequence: TGTGCCAGCAGCCCGACAGGGGGTAGCAATCAGCCCCAGCATTTT. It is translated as CASSPTGGSNQPQHF.

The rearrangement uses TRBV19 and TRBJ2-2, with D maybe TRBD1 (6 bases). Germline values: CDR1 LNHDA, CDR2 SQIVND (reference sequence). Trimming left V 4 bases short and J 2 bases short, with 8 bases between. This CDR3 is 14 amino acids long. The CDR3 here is CASSNRDNTGELFF. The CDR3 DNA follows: TGTGCCAGTAGTAACAGGGATAACACCGGGGAGCTGTTTTTT.

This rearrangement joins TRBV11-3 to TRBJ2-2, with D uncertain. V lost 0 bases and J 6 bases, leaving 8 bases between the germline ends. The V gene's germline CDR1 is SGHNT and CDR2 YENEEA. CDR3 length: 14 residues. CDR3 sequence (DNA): TGTGCCAGCAGCTTAGAAGGAGCTCCCGGGGAGCTGTTTTTT. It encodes CASSLEGAPGELFF.

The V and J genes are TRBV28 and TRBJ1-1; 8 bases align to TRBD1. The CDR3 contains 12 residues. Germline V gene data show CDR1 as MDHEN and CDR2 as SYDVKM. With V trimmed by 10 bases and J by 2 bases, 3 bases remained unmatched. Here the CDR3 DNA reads TGTGCCATCCAGGGGGCTAACACTGAAGCTTTCTTT. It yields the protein CAIQGANTEAFF.

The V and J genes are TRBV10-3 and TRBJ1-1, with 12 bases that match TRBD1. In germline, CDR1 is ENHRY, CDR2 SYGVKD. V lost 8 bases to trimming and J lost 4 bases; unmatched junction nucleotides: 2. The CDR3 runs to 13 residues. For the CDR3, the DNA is TGTGCCATCGGGACAGGGGGCACCACTGAAGCTTTCTTT. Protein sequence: CAIGTGGTTEAFF.

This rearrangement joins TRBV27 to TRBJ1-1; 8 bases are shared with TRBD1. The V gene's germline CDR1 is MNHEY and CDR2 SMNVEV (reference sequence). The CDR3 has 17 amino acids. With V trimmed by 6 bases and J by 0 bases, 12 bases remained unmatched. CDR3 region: CASSSQGVELMNTEAFF. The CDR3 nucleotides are TGTGCCAGCAGCTCACAGGGGGTGGAACTGATGAACACTGAAGCTTTCTTT.

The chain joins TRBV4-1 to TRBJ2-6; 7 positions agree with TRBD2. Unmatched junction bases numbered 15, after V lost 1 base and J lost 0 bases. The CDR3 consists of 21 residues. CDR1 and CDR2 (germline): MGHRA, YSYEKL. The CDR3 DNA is TGCGCCAGCAGCCAAGGGGGGGGAAAAAGGCGCTCCGGCTCTGGGGCCAACGTCCTGACTTTC. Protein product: CASSQGGGKRRSGSGANVLTF.

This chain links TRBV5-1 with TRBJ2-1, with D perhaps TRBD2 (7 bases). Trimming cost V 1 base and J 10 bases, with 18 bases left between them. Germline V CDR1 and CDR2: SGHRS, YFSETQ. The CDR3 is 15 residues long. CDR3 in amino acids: CASSLSSSGGGEQFF. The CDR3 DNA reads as TGCGCCAGCAGCTTGTCTTCTAGCGGAGGGGGAGAGCAGTTCTTC.

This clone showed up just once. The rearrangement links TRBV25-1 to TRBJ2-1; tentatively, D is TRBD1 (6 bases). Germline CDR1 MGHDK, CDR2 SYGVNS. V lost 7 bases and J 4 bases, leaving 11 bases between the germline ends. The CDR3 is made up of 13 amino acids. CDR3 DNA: TGTGCCAGCACAGGGGACAAGTACAATGAGCAGTTCTTC. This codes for CASTGDKYNEQFF.

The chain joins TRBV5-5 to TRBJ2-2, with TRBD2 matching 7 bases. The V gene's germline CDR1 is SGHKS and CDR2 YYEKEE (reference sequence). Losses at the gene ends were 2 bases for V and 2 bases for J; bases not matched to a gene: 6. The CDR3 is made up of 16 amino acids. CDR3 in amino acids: CASSFGGSYNTGELFF. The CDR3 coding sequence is TGTGCCAGCAGCTTCGGCGGGAGTTACAACACCGGGGAGCTGTTTTTT. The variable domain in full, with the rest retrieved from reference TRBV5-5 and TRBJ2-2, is DAGVTQSPTHLIKTRGQQVTLRCSPISGHKSVSWYQQVLGQGPQFIFQYYEKEERGRGNFPDRFSARQFPNYSSELNVNALLLGDSALYLCASSFGGSYNTGELFFGEGSRLTVL.

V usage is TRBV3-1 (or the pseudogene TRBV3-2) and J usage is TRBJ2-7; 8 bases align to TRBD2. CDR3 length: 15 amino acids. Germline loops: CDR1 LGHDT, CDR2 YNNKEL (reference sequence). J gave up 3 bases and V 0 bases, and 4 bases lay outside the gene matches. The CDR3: CASSQDWLAGYEQYF. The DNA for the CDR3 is TGTGCCAGCAGCCAAGATTGGCTAGCGGGCTACGAGCAGTACTTC.

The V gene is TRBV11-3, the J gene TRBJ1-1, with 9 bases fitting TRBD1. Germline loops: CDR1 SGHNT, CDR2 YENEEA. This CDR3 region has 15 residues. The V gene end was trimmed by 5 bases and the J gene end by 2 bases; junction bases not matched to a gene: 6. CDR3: CASSQGTGLNTEAFF. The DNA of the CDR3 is TGTGCCAGCAGCCAGGGGACAGGGCTAAACACTGAAGCTTTCTTT.

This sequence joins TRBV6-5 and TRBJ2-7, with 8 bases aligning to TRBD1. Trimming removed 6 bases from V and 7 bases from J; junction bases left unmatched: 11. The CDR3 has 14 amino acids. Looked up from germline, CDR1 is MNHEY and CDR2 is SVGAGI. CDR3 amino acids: CASSQGQARGEQYF. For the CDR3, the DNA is TGTGCCAGCAGCCAGGGACAGGCCCGTGGGGAGCAGTACTTC.

CDR3: CASSYEVTGEQFF. The CDR3 nucleotides are TGTGCCAGCAGTTACGAAGTCACGGGTGAGCAGTTCTTC. The J gene is TRBJ2-1, the V gene TRBV6-5; D gene uncertain. This CDR3 spans 13 amino acids. Germline assignment: CDR1 MNHEY and CDR2 SVGAGI. Between the trimmed V and J ends, which lost 2 bases and 9 bases, there was a span of 11 bases.

DNA of the CDR3: TGTGCCAGCAGCGCCCCGGGCTGGGAGAACATTCAGTACTTC. Encoded protein: CASSAPGWENIQYF. The chain employs TRBV7-3 and TRBJ2-4, with D possibly being TRBD2 (5 bases). The CDR3 is 14 residues long. Trimming left V 5 bases short and J 7 bases short, with 15 bases between. CDR1 is SGHTA, CDR2 FQGTGA, per germline. The full variable domain, with the rest looked up from reference TRBV7-3 and TRBJ2-4, is GAGVSQTPSNKVTEKGKYVELRCDPISGHTALYWYRQSLGQGPEFLIYFQGTGAADDSGLPNDRFFAVRPEGSVSTLKIQRTERGDSAVYLCASSAPGWENIQYFGAGTRLSVL.

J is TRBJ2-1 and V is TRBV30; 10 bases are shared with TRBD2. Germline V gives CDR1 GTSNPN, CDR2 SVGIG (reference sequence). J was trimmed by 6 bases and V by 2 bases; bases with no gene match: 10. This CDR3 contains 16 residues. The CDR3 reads CAWSPSLAGRGNEQFF. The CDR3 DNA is TGTGCCTGGAGTCCTTCACTAGCGGGGCGGGGCAATGAGCAGTTCTTC.

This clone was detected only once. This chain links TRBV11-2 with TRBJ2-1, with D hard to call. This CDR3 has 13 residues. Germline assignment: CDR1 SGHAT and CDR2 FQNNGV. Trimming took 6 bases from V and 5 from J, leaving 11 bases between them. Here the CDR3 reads CASRRLGNNEQFF. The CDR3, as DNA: TGTGCCAGCAGGAGGCTAGGAAACAATGAGCAGTTCTTC.

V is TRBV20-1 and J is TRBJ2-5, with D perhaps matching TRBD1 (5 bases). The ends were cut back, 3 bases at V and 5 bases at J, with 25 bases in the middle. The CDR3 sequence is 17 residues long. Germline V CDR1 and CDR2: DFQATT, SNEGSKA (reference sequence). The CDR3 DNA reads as TGCAGTGCTAGTACCGACAGAAGTATGTCGAAGAGGGAGACCCAGTACTTC. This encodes CSASTDRSMSKRETQYF.

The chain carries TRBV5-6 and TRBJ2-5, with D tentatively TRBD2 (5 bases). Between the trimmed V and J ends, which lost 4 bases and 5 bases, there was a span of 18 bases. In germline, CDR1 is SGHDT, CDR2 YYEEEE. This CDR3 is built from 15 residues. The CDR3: CASSLSATWRETQYF. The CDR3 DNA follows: TGTGCCAGCAGCCTGTCCGCCACTTGGAGGGAGACCCAGTACTTC.

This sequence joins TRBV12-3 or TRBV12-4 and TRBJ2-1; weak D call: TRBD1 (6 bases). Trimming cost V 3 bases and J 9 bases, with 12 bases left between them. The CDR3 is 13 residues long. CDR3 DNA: TGTGCCAGCAGTTTGTCTACAGGGTTTGAGCAGTTCTTC. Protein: CASSLSTGFEQFF.

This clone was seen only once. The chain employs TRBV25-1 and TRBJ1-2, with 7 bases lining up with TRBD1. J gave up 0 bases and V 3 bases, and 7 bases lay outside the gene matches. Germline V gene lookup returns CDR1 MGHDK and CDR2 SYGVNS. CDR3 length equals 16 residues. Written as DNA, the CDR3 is TGTGCCAGCAGTGAGACAGGGTATGGAGCTAACTATGGCTACACCTTC. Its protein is CASSETGYGANYGYTF.

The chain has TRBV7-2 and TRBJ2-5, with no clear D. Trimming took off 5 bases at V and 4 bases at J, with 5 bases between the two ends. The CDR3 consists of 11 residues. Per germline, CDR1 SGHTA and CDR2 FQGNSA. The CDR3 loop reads CASSPRETQYF. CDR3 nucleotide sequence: TGTGCCAGCAGCCCCCGAGAGACCCAGTACTTC.

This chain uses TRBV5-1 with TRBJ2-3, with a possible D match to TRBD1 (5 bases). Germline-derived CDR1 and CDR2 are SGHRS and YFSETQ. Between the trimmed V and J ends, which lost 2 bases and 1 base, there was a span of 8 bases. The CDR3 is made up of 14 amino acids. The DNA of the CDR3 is TGCGCCAGCAGCTTCCCACAGGGCACAGATACGCAGTATTTT. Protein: CASSFPQGTDTQYF.

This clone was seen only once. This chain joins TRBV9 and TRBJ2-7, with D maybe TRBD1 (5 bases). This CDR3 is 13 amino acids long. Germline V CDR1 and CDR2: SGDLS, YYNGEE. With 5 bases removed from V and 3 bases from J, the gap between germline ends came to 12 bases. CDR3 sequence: CASSQGTSYEQYF. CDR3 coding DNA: TGTGCCAGCAGTCAGGGTACAAGCTACGAGCAGTACTTC.

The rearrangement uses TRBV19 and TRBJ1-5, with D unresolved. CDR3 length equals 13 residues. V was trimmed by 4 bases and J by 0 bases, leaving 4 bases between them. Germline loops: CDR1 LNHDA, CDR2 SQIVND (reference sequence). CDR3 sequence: CASSSDSNQPQHF. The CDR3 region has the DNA TGTGCCAGTAGTAGCGATAGCAATCAGCCCCAGCATTTT. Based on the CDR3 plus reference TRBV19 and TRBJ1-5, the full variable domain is DGGITQSPKYLFRKEGQNVTLSCEQNLNHDAMYWYRQDPGQGLRLIYYSQIVNDFQKGDIAEGYSVSREKKESFPLTVTSAQKNPTAFYLCASSSDSNQPQHFGDGTRLSIL.

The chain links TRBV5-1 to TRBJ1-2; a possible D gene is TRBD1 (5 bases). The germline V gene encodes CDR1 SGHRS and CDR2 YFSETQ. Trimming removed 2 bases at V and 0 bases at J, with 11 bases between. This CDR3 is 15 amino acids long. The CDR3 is CASSFGHTTNYGYTF. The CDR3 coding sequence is TGCGCCAGCAGCTTCGGACATACTACTAACTATGGCTACACCTTC.

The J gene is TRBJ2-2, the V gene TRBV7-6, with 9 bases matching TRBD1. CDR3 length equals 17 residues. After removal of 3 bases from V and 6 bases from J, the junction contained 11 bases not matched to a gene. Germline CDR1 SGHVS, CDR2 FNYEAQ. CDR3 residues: CASSFNLGQGVSGELFF. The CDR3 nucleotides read TGTGCCAGCAGCTTTAATCTGGGACAGGGTGTGTCCGGGGAGCTGTTTTTT.

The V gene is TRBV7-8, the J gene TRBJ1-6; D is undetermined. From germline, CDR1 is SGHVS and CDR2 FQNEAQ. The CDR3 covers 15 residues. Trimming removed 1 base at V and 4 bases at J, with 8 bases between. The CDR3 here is CASSLGAAYNSPLHF. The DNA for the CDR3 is TGTGCCAGCAGCTTAGGGGCAGCATATAATTCACCCCTCCACTTT.

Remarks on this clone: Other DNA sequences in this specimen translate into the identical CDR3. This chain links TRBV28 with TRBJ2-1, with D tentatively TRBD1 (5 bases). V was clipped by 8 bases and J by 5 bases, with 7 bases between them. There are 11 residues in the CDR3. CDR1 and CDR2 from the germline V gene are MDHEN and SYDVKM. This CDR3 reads CASLGDNEQFF. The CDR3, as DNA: TGTGCCAGCTTAGGGGACAATGAGCAGTTCTTC. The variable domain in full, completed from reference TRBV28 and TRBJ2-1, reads DVKVTQSSRYLVKRTGEKVFLECVQDMDHENMFWYRQDPGLGLRLIYFSYDVKMKEKGDIPEGYSVSREKKERFSLILESASTNQTSMYLCASLGDNEQFFGPGTRLTVL.